Presented here are 15 T cell receptor beta chains from one specimen sequenced in a study of blood T cells in healthy people across ages. Then a second PCR, running about 6 to 11 cycles, was carried out with a sample-barcoded 5' primer and a J-beta primer mix. TCRdb re-called the 5' RACE reads with MiXCR, one entry per CDR3 protein. The table records over a million distinct CDR3 sequences, over 35% of them present only once. The sequenced sample consisted of blood. Source of these receptors: a woman in her sixties or seventies in good health.

The chain has TRBV20-1 and TRBJ2-7; 8 bases map to TRBD2. The CDR3 totals 15 residues. CDR1 and CDR2 (germline): DFQATT, SNEGSKA (reference sequence). J gave up 7 bases and V 3 bases, and 14 bases lay outside the gene matches. The CDR3, as DNA: TGCAGTGCTAGCGGTAGCGGGGCTATAGACTATGAGCAGTACTTC. As protein: CSASGSGAIDYEQYF.

The rearrangement uses TRBV3-1 and TRBJ2-6; the match to TRBD1 covers 8 bases. Germline lookup yields CDR1 LGHDT and CDR2 YNNKEL (reference sequence). This CDR3 contains 22 residues. Germline trimming cut 1 base from V and 3 bases from J; bases unmatched to any gene: 20. The CDR3 bases are TGTGCCAGCAGCCAAGTCAGACAGTCTTTAGGGACAGGTGGCTTTGGGGCCAACGTCCTGACTTTC. Protein sequence: CASSQVRQSLGTGGFGANVLTF. The complete variable domain, with remaining parts taken from reference TRBV3-1 and TRBJ2-6, reads DTAVSQTPKYLVTQMGNDKSIKCEQNLGHDTMYWYKQDSKKFLKIMFSYNNKELIINETVPNRFSPKSPDKAHLNLHINSLELGDSAVYFCASSQVRQSLGTGGFGANVLTFGAGSRLTVL.

This clonotype came up a few times. The chain joins TRBV12-3 or TRBV12-4 to TRBJ2-3, with D maybe TRBD2 (5 bases). Trimming took 7 bases from V and 2 from J, leaving 13 bases between them. This CDR3 has 14 residues. The CDR3 nucleotides are TGTGCCAGCACTACGAGTCGGGACACAGATACGCAGTATTTT. Its translation is CASTTSRDTDTQYF.

The rearrangement joins TRBV5-1 to TRBJ2-7; 7 bases agree with TRBD2. The J segment lost 1 base and the V segment lost 3 bases, leaving 4 bases of the junction unmatched. Looked up from germline, CDR1 is SGHRS and CDR2 is YFSETQ. The CDR3 has 14 residues. The CDR3 bases are TGCGCCAGCAGCTGGATGGGACTATCCTACGAGCAGTACTTC. This sequence encodes CASSWMGLSYEQYF.

This clonotype was seen more than once but under ten times. J is TRBJ1-3 and V is TRBV29-1; D is ambiguous. Looked up from germline, CDR1 is SQVTM and CDR2 is ANQGSEA. V was shortened by 4 bases and J by 2 bases, with 6 bases between the two germline ends. The CDR3 has 12 residues. This chain's CDR3 is CSVAGAGNTIYF. The CDR3 DNA sequence: TGCAGCGTTGCCGGGGCTGGAAACACCATATATTTT. The complete variable domain, with remaining parts taken from reference TRBV29-1 and TRBJ1-3, reads SAVISQKPSRDICQRGTSLTIQCQVDSQVTMMFWYRQQPGQSLTLIATANQGSEATYESGFVIDKFPISRPNLTFSTLTVSNMSPEDSSIYLCSVAGAGNTIYFGEGSWLTVV.

The V gene is TRBV14, the J gene TRBJ1-4; no reliable D call. The CDR3 has 15 residues. Between the trimmed V and J ends, which lost 1 base and 1 base, there was a span of 7 bases. Germline V gene lookup returns CDR1 SGHDN and CDR2 FVKESK. The CDR3 DNA sequence: TGTGCCAGCAGCCAAGTCCGGGGAACTAATGAAAAACTGTTTTTT. This gives the protein CASSQVRGTNEKLFF.

This rearrangement joins TRBV5-6 to TRBJ2-1; D gene unclear. The last part of the DNA fits TRBJ2-7 better; the J call may be wrong. The CDR3 covers 14 residues. In germline, CDR1 is SGHDT, CDR2 YYEEEE. DNA for the CDR3: TGTGCCAGCAGCTTGGTTCGCCACTACAATGAGCAGTACTTC. Protein product: CASSLVRHYNEQYF.

This chain uses TRBV20-1 with TRBJ2-7, with 7 bases lining up with TRBD2. The CDR3 loop spans 14 amino acids. The germline gives CDR1 DFQATT, CDR2 SNEGSKA (reference sequence). Trimming took 0 bases from V and 3 from J; bases not matched to a gene: 5. This CDR3 reads CSARDQGGSYEQYF. CDR3 nucleotide sequence: TGCAGTGCTAGAGATCAGGGCGGGAGCTACGAGCAGTACTTC.

The genes are TRBV20-1 and TRBJ2-7; D unclear. Looked up from germline, CDR1 is DFQATT and CDR2 is SNEGSKA (reference sequence). This CDR3 region has 13 residues. Trimming took 1 base from V and 5 from J, leaving 12 bases between them. CDR3 nucleotides: TGCAGTGCTAGAGGTGGGTCCCTCAACGAGCAGTACTTC. Its translation: CSARGGSLNEQYF.

The genes are TRBV5-6 and TRBJ2-5; D gene uncertain. Trimming pared 1 base from V and 5 bases from J, leaving 15 bases between. The CDR3 loop spans 15 amino acids. Germline V lookup: CDR1 SGHDT, CDR2 YYEEEE. The DNA for the CDR3 is TGTGCCAGCAGCTTGATCCCGCGCACTCTCGAGACCCAGTACTTC. Amino acid sequence: CASSLIPRTLETQYF.

The V call is TRBV27, the J call TRBJ2-4, with D possibly TRBD2 on 5 matching bases. The CDR3 spans 15 residues. Germline CDR1 is MNHEY and CDR2 is SMNVEV (reference sequence). The germline V and J ends were trimmed by 3 bases and 6 bases, with 15 bases remaining between them. In DNA, the CDR3 is TGTGCCAGCAGTTTCTCGGCGGGTAAGGGAAACATTCAGTACTTC. The encoded protein is CASSFSAGKGNIQYF.

Worth noting for this clonotype: Being one base from a much bigger clone, this may be a read error. The chain recombines TRBV9 with TRBJ2-1; 12 bases are a match to TRBD2. The V gene end was trimmed by 3 bases and the J gene end by 8 bases; junction bases not matched to a gene: 18. The germline CDR1 and CDR2 sequences are SGDLS and YYNGEE. The CDR3 is 19 amino acids. In nucleotides, the CDR3 is TGTGCCAGCAGCGCCTACGCCCTTCGACTAGCGGGAGTACCGGATGAGCAGTTCTTC. Translating gives CASSAYALRLAGVPDEQFF.

This chain uses TRBV28 with TRBJ2-4, with a tentative D call TRBD1 (6 bases). Germline CDR1 MDHEN, CDR2 SYDVKM. CDR3 length: 15 residues. The V end lost 5 bases, the J end lost 3 bases, and 14 bases lay between the germline ends. CDR3 amino acids: CASSQGIRGKNIQYF. For the CDR3, the DNA is TGTGCCAGCAGTCAGGGGATTCGGGGCAAAAACATTCAGTACTTC. Combining the CDR3 with reference TRBV28 and TRBJ2-4 gives the whole variable domain DVKVTQSSRYLVKRTGEKVFLECVQDMDHENMFWYRQDPGLGLRLIYFSYDVKMKEKGDIPEGYSVSREKKERFSLILESASTNQTSMYLCASSQGIRGKNIQYFGAGTRLSVL.

The chain links TRBV20-1 to TRBJ2-7; D perhaps matches TRBD2 (7 bases). The V end was cut by 4 bases, the J end by 4 bases, with 26 bases between. This CDR3 comprises 17 residues. Germline values: CDR1 DFQATT, CDR2 SNEGSKA (reference sequence). CDR3 amino acids: CSATHALRDTGGYEQYF. The CDR3 DNA follows: TGCAGTGCTACCCATGCTCTCCGGGACACCGGGGGGTACGAGCAGTACTTC.

The V gene is TRBV9, the J gene TRBJ2-3, with TRBD2 identical over 14 bases. V trimming: 4 bases; J trimming: 6 bases; junction bases outside the gene matches: 4. CDR1 and CDR2 (germline): SGDLS, YYNGEE. This CDR3 is 15 amino acids long. CDR3 region: CASSLRTSGRDTQYF. Here the CDR3 DNA reads TGTGCCAGCAGCCTTCGGACTAGCGGGAGGGATACGCAGTATTTT.